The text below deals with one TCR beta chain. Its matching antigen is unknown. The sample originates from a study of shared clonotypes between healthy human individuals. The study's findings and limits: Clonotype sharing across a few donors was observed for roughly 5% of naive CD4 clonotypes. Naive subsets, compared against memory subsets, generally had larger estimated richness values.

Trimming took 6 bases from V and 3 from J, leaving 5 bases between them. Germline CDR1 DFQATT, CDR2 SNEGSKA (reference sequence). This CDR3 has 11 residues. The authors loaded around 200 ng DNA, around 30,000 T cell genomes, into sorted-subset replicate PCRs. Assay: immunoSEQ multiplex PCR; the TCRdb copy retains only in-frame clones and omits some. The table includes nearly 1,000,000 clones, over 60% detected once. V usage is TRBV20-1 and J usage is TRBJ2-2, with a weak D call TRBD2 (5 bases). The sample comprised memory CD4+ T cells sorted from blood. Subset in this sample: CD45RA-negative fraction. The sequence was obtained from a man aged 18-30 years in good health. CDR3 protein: CSAEDTGELFF. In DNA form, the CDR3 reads TGCAGTGCGGAGGACACCGGGGAGCTGTTTTTT.